A selection of T cell receptor beta chains follows, all from one sample in a study of blood T cell repertoires in COVID-19. Some clones are missing from TCRdb's copy, which holds only in-frame ones; the method was immunoSEQ multiplex PCR. This sample has 100,000 or so clones, with roughly 80% found just once. The sequencing sample was made of peripheral blood. Receptors originate from a man aged 70 or older with active or convalescent COVID-19. Each CDR3 is given with its conserved first and last residue. The D gene is left open where the match is weak. Size tells how often a clone was seen (once, few, many) or the class of an expanded clone, and some rows leave it out.

j_call d_call v_call clone_size cdr3_aa cdr3_nt
TRBJ1-5 NA TRBV12-3/TRBV12-4 NA CASRFRGQPQHF TGTGCCAGCAGATTCCGAGGACAGCCCCAGCATTTT
TRBJ2-1 NA TRBV29-1 NA CSVDIYGGRGRKQFF TGCAGCGTGGACATTTACGGGGGACGGGGGAGGAAGCAGTTCTTC
TRBJ2-7 NA TRBV20-1 few CSARHYEQYF TGCAGTGCTAGACACTACGAGCAGTACTTC
TRBJ2-2 TRBD1 TRBV7-7 once CASSSGQLGAGELFF TGTGCTAGCAGCTCGGGACAGCTGGGAGCCGGGGAGCTGTTTTTT
TRBJ1-1 NA TRBV5-6 NA CASSVGSEAFF TGTGCCAGCAGCGTGGGCAGTGAAGCTTTCTTT
TRBJ1-4 TRBD1 TRBV6-5 NA CASSLDRGREEKLFF TGTGCCAGCAGCCTGGACAGGGGGCGCGAAGAAAAACTGTTTTTT
TRBJ2-1 TRBD2 TRBV18 NA CASSPSGRAYNEQFF TGTGCCAGCTCACCTAGCGGGAGAGCCTACAATGAGCAGTTCTTC
TRBJ1-2 NA TRBV30 NA CAWSLSGTPYGYTF TGTGCCTGGAGTCTTTCAGGGACACCCTATGGCTACACCTTC
TRBJ1-4 NA TRBV28 NA CASRSGGALANEKLFF TGTGCCAGCCGATCGGGGGGCGCGCTGGCTAATGAAAAACTGTTTTTT
TRBJ2-7 NA TRBV28 few CASSQSPLAPYEQYF TGTGCCAGCAGTCAATCCCCGTTAGCGCCCTACGAGCAGTACTTC
TRBJ1-1 NA TRBV6-2/TRBV6-3 NA CASSYGAVNTEAFF TGTGCCAGCAGTTACGGAGCAGTGAACACTGAAGCTTTCTTT
TRBJ2-2 NA TRBV9 NA CASSLSGSTGELFF TGTGCCAGCAGCCTGTCCGGGTCCACCGGGGAGCTGTTTTTT
TRBJ1-3 NA TRBV30 few CAWNGGDSGNTIYF TGTGCCTGGAACGGGGGGGATTCTGGAAACACCATATATTTT
TRBJ2-5 NA TRBV5-1 NA CASSLAETQYF TGCGCCAGCAGCTTGGCGGAGACCCAGTACTTC
TRBJ1-2 NA TRBV19 NA CASSPPTRGYTF TGTGCCAGTAGTCCCCCGACGCGGGGCTACACCTTC
TRBJ1-2 NA TRBV6-5 NA CASSPGYGYTF TGTGCCAGCAGTCCCGGCTATGGCTACACCTTC
TRBJ1-2 NA TRBV5-5 NA CASSFTQGDCGYTF TGTGCCAGCAGCTTTACACAGGGAGACTGTGGCTACACCTTC
TRBJ1-4 TRBD1 TRBV5-1 NA CASSLDRGDEKLFF TGCGCCAGCAGCTTAGACAGGGGGGACGAAAAACTGTTTTTT
TRBJ2-7 TRBD2 TRBV5-1 once CASSLVSGVLFYEQYF TGCGCCAGCAGCTTGGTGAGCGGGGTCCTTTTCTACGAGCAGTACTTC
TRBJ2-1 TRBD2 TRBV9 NA CASSEGGYGLAGKNEQFF TGTGCCAGCAGCGAAGGGGGATATGGACTAGCGGGAAAGAATGAGCAGTTCTTC
TRBJ2-2 NA TRBV12-3/TRBV12-4 NA CASLDWDTGELFF TGTGCCAGTTTAGACTGGGACACCGGGGAGCTGTTTTTT
TRBJ2-1 TRBD2 TRBV5-6 NA CASSPTGLAGGLEQFF TGTGCCAGCAGCCCCACGGGGCTAGCGGGGGGGCTTGAGCAGTTCTTC
TRBJ1-1 NA TRBV6-5 NA CASTATGSTPQAFF TGTGCCAGCACCGCTACAGGGAGTACTCCCCAAGCTTTCTTT
TRBJ1-2 TRBD1 TRBV18 NA CASSPSTGIRSYGYTF TGTGCCAGCTCACCGTCGACAGGGATTCGGAGTTATGGCTACACCTTC
TRBJ2-1 TRBD1 TRBV6-6 few CASSRTPGQGANEQFF TGTGCCAGCAGTCGAACGCCGGGACAGGGGGCGAATGAGCAGTTCTTC
TRBJ2-7 TRBD1 TRBV12-3/TRBV12-4 NA CASSRDSHYEQYF TGTGCCAGCAGTCGGGACAGCCACTACGAGCAGTACTTC
TRBJ1-2 NA TRBV6-5 NA CASIQGWGSNYGYTF TGTGCCAGCATCCAAGGTTGGGGCTCTAACTATGGCTACACCTTC
TRBJ2-3 NA TRBV18 NA CASSPSSTDTQYF TGTGCCAGCTCACCTTCTAGCACAGATACGCAGTATTTT
TRBJ1-5 TRBD1 TRBV5-1 few CASSLGTGAALSPQHF TGCGCCAGCAGCTTGGGGACAGGGGCCGCCTTGTCGCCCCAGCATTTT
TRBJ2-7 TRBD1 TRBV19 NA CASSIVWDSYEQYF TGTGCCAGTAGTATAGTCTGGGACAGCTACGAGCAGTACTTC
TRBJ2-1 NA TRBV19 NA CASSILGRGSEQFF TGTGCCAGTAGTATCCTCGGGAGAGGGTCCGAGCAGTTCTTC
TRBJ2-7 NA TRBV9 NA CASSVGGANYEQYF TGTGCCAGCAGCGTAGGCGGGGCGAACTACGAGCAGTACTTC
TRBJ1-6 NA TRBV7-9 NA CASSFTGFNSPLHF TGTGCCAGCAGCTTCACAGGGTTTAATTCACCCCTCCACTTT
TRBJ2-3 TRBD2 TRBV20-1 NA CSAISGDTQYF TGCAGTGCTATTAGCGGGGATACGCAGTATTTT
TRBJ1-5 TRBD1 TRBV2 NA CASSENRGNQPQHF TGTGCCAGCAGTGAGAACAGGGGGAATCAGCCCCAGCATTTT
TRBJ1-4 NA TRBV28 NA CASFEPPSEKLFF TGTGCCAGCTTTGAGCCGCCGAGTGAAAAACTGTTTTTT
TRBJ1-4 TRBD1 TRBV12-3/TRBV12-4 NA CASRRDSYEKLFF TGTGCCAGCAGGCGGGACAGCTATGAAAAACTGTTTTTT
TRBJ1-5 TRBD1 TRBV7-2 NA CASSTRQGYQPQHF TGTGCCAGCAGTACTCGACAGGGCTATCAGCCCCAGCATTTT
TRBJ1-2 TRBD1 TRBV3-1/TRBV3-2 NA CASSATGRSGYTF TGTGCCAGCAGCGCGACAGGGAGATCTGGCTACACCTTC
TRBJ2-3 NA TRBV5-1 NA CASSDLAGDTQYF TGCGCCAGCAGCGATCTAGCAGGAGATACGCAGTATTTT
TRBJ2-1 TRBD2 TRBV7-9 NA CASSLGLADNEQFF TGTGCCAGCAGCCTGGGGCTAGCGGACAATGAGCAGTTCTTC